This T cell receptor (beta chain) came from a study of cytomegalovirus exposure and HLA in healthy donors. Study-wide context: Among the approximately 400 genotyped donors, around 85% were placed in the Caucasian-associated ancestry cluster. Study results and limitations: Despite most TCR sequences being rare, some public TCRs occurred in many donors.

Primers: 60 Vbeta forward and 13 Jbeta reverse. The method was immunoSEQ multiplex PCR; TCRdb's version includes in-frame clones alone and lacks a portion of them. The data show about 190,000 clones, over 70% seen once. CDR1 and CDR2 (germline): SGHTA, FQGNSA. V was clipped by 2 bases and J by 8 bases, with 9 bases between them. The CDR3 is made up of 12 amino acids. This clone was counted a single time. Its antigen remains unidentified. V and J are TRBV7-2 and TRBJ1-2; D is ambiguous. The sequenced sample consisted of PBMCs. This clonotype was sampled from a woman aged 18 to 35 in good health and CMV-seronegative. The CDR3 DNA sequence: TGTGCCAGCAGCTTATTCGGTTGGGGCTACACCTTC. Its protein product is CASSLFGWGYTF.